This T cell receptor beta chain was recovered during a study of T-cell memory formation after mild COVID-19. Study information: TCR clusters were largely donor specific.

TCR alpha and TCR beta cDNA libraries with sample barcodes and UMIs came from 5'RACE using constant-segment primers. TCRdb re-called the 5' RACE reads through MiXCR, storing one row per CDR3 protein. The top ten clones hold around 14% of a sample with about 420,000 distinct CDR3 sequences, about 22% of them seen once. In its sample, this clonotype was seen a few times. This TCR derives from an adult woman who had mild COVID-19 (a few samples of this study predate the infection). Cell type and time point are not known. Sequences were obtained from PBMCs or a T cell subset sorted from them (not recorded which).

The CDR3: CATSDPAAGTNEKLFF. CDR3 coding DNA: TGTGCCACCAGTGATCCGGCGGCCGGCACTAATGAAAAACTGTTTTTT. The chain carries TRBV24-1 and TRBJ1-4, with D unclear. Germline V lookup: CDR1 KGHDR, CDR2 SFDVKD. Trimming removed 3 bases from V and 2 bases from J, with 12 bases in between. This CDR3 comprises 16 residues.